Each of the 23 T cell receptor beta chains below was sequenced from the same sample in a study of blood T cell repertoires in COVID-19. The table came from immunoSEQ multiplex PCR; TCRdb's copy has only in-frame clones and leaves some out. The table includes under 250,000 clones, roughly 82% detected once. Sequenced input: peripheral blood. All receptors come from a human donor in a cohort sampled during active COVID-19.

V usage is TRBV3-1 (or the pseudogene TRBV3-2) and J usage is TRBJ2-2, with D maybe TRBD1 (5 bases). CDR3 length: 13 residues. With 4 bases removed from V and 4 bases from J, the gap between germline ends came to 7 bases. Germline values: CDR1 LGHDT, CDR2 YNNKEL (reference sequence). The CDR3 spells CASSRRGTGELFF. The DNA for the CDR3 is TGTGCCAGCAGCCGTAGGGGCACCGGGGAGCTGTTTTTT.

This sequence joins TRBV10-2 and TRBJ2-7; 13 bases line up with TRBD2. Trimming cost V 8 bases and J 3 bases; bases outside gene matches: 7. The CDR3 runs to 15 residues. Germline V lookup: CDR1 WSHSY, CDR2 SAAADI. CDR3 DNA: TGCGCCAGCCACGGGACTAGCGGGGCCGGCTACGAGCAGTACTTC. Its protein product is CASHGTSGAGYEQYF.

The rearrangement links TRBV23-1 to TRBJ1-5; TRBD1 matches at 9 bases. TRBV23-1 is marked as an open reading frame, function uncertain. The CDR3 totals 16 residues. The ends lost 11 bases at V and 2 bases at J; junction bases unmatched: 13. This chain's CDR3 is CAGTGTGKTGNQPQHF. In nucleotides, the CDR3 is TGCGCCGGAACCGGGACAGGGAAGACAGGCAATCAGCCCCAGCATTTT.

The chain joins TRBV5-1 to TRBJ2-2; TRBD1 aligns across 8 bases. Germline V gene lookup returns CDR1 SGHRS and CDR2 YFSETQ. The V segment lost 1 base and the J segment 4 bases; nucleotides outside the gene matches: 9. The CDR3 has 17 residues. The chain's CDR3 is CASSLRLGQGSTGELFF. CDR3 nucleotides: TGCGCCAGCAGCTTGCGCCTCGGACAGGGAAGCACCGGGGAGCTGTTTTTT. The full variable domain, in which reference TRBV5-1 and TRBJ2-2 provide the parts outside the CDR3, is KAGVTQTPRYLIKTRGQQVTLSCSPISGHRSVSWYQQTPGQGLQFLFEYFSETQRNKGNFPGRFSGRQFSNSRSEMNVSTLELGDSALYLCASSLRLGQGSTGELFFGEGSRLTVL.

The genes are TRBV6-1 and TRBJ1-5, with a tentative D call TRBD1 (5 bases). Trimming stripped 3 bases from V and 3 bases from J, with 12 bases between. CDR3 length: 15 amino acids. The germline CDR1 and CDR2 sequences are MNHNS and SASEGT. The DNA for the CDR3 is TGTGCCAGCAGTGAGGGGTCAGGGAACAATCAGCCCCAGCATTTT. It translates to CASSEGSGNNQPQHF.

The genes are TRBV3-1 (or the pseudogene TRBV3-2) and TRBJ2-7, with TRBD2 matching 10 bases. Germline V CDR1 and CDR2: LGHDT, YNNKEL (reference sequence). The length of the CDR3 is 15 residues. V trimming: 6 bases; J trimming: 7 bases; junction bases outside the gene matches: 12. The DNA of the CDR3 is TGTGCCAGCAGAGACATAGCGGGAGGCCGAAGGGAGCAGTACTTC. Amino acids: CASRDIAGGRREQYF.

The gene calls are TRBV18 and TRBJ1-4; no clear D. Germline V lookup: CDR1 KGHSH, CDR2 LQKENI. V was clipped by 4 bases and J by 0 bases, with 6 bases between them. The CDR3 spans 14 residues. This CDR3 is CASSRSTTNEKLFF. For the CDR3, the DNA is TGTGCCAGCTCACGGAGTACAACTAATGAAAAACTGTTTTTT.

The chain joins TRBV12-3 or TRBV12-4 to TRBJ2-1, with TRBD1 as a possible D gene (5 bases). V was cut by 6 bases and J by 7 bases, with 13 bases left in between. This CDR3 spans 13 amino acids. As DNA, the CDR3 is TGTGCCAGCAGCCACACGACAGAAAATGAGCAGTTCTTC. This encodes CASSHTTENEQFF.

The chain combines TRBV30 with TRBJ1-5; D not certain. Per the germline V gene, CDR1 is GTSNPN and CDR2 is SVGIG (reference sequence). The ends were cut back, 4 bases at V and 2 bases at J, with 9 bases in the middle. The CDR3 contains 13 residues. The CDR3 bases are TGTGCCTGGACGGAGGGAGGCAATCAGCCCCAGCATTTT. It is translated as CAWTEGGNQPQHF.

The rearrangement links TRBV19 to TRBJ2-2; D call uncertain. Germline V CDR1 and CDR2: LNHDA, SQIVND (reference sequence). The CDR3 runs 12 residues. V was shortened by 3 bases and J by 7 bases, with 6 bases between the two germline ends. Written as DNA, the CDR3 is TGTGCCAGTAGTATTCTTCGCGGGGAGCTGTTTTTT. As protein: CASSILRGELFF.

This sequence joins TRBV5-1 and TRBJ1-2; 8 bases are shared with TRBD1. CDR3 length: 15 amino acids. V dropped 4 bases and J dropped 3; count of bases not matched to a gene: 8. The germline gives CDR1 SGHRS, CDR2 YFSETQ. Here the CDR3 DNA reads TGCGCCAGCAGCACCCTACAGGGGGTCGACTATGGCTACACCTTC. Its protein product is CASSTLQGVDYGYTF. Full variable domain (outside the CDR3, taken from reference TRBV5-1 and TRBJ1-2): KAGVTQTPRYLIKTRGQQVTLSCSPISGHRSVSWYQQTPGQGLQFLFEYFSETQRNKGNFPGRFSGRQFSNSRSEMNVSTLELGDSALYLCASSTLQGVDYGYTFGSGTRLTVV.

This chain links TRBV28 with TRBJ1-2, with D tentatively TRBD1 (5 bases). Germline CDR1 is MDHEN and CDR2 is SYDVKM. V was trimmed by 1 base and J by 4 bases, leaving 7 bases between them. This CDR3 is 13 amino acids long. The CDR3 loop is CASSLSGFYGYTF. The CDR3 DNA is TGTGCCAGCAGTTTATCAGGGTTCTATGGCTACACCTTC.

This chain uses TRBV29-1 with TRBJ1-1; TRBD1 matches 10 bases. Germline V gene data show CDR1 as SQVTM and CDR2 as ANQGSEA. The V and J ends lost 7 bases and 3 bases, in that order; junction bases with no gene match: 5. The CDR3 consists of 13 residues. The CDR3 spells CSAYGTGDTEAFF. The CDR3 DNA reads as TGCAGCGCATACGGGACAGGGGACACTGAAGCTTTCTTT. Complete variable domain (other parts from reference TRBV29-1 and TRBJ1-1): SAVISQKPSRDICQRGTSLTIQCQVDSQVTMMFWYRQQPGQSLTLIATANQGSEATYESGFVIDKFPISRPNLTFSTLTVSNMSPEDSSIYLCSAYGTGDTEAFFGQGTRLTVV.

V and J are TRBV7-2 and TRBJ2-2, with 8 bases fitting TRBD2. V lost 6 bases and J lost 5; bases outside the gene matches: 14. CDR1 and CDR2 (germline): SGHTA, FQGNSA. The CDR3 contains 17 residues. CDR3 region: CASSTSLLAARTGELFF. DNA for the CDR3: TGTGCCAGCAGTACCTCATTACTAGCGGCAAGGACCGGGGAGCTGTTTTTT.

The rearrangement joins TRBV18 to TRBJ2-1, with 8 bases identical to TRBD2. CDR1 is KGHSH, CDR2 LQKENI, per germline. The CDR3 runs 14 residues. After removal of 2 bases from V and 3 bases from J, the junction contained 0 bases not matched to a gene. The CDR3: CASSPGTSYNEQFF. In DNA form, the CDR3 reads TGTGCCAGCTCACCAGGGACTAGCTACAATGAGCAGTTCTTC.

The chain employs TRBV6-5 and TRBJ2-3; 8 bases align to TRBD2. V dropped 6 bases and J dropped 5; count of bases not matched to a gene: 10. CDR1 is MNHEY, CDR2 SVGAGI, per germline. The CDR3 sequence is 15 residues long. Here the CDR3 DNA reads TGTGCCAGCAGAACACTAGCGGAGGGTGTAGATACGCAGTATTTT. Residues: CASRTLAEGVDTQYF.

V usage is TRBV6-5 and J usage is TRBJ2-2; 7 positions agree with TRBD1. The CDR3 sequence is 14 residues long. Germline V gene sequence: CDR1 MNHEY, CDR2 SVGAGI. Trimming removed 6 bases from V and 6 bases from J; junction bases left unmatched: 7. As DNA, the CDR3 is TGTGCCAGCAGGCTAACAGGGGTATCCGGGGAGCTGTTTTTT. Translation: CASRLTGVSGELFF.

This clone came up once. The chain employs TRBV3-1 (or the pseudogene TRBV3-2) and TRBJ2-1; TRBD2 agrees at 14 bases. CDR3 length: 15 amino acids. The ends lost 5 bases at V and 9 bases at J; junction bases unmatched: 6. CDR1 is LGHDT and CDR2 is YNNKEL in the germline V gene (reference sequence). This CDR3 is CASSAGLAGVLEQFF. Here the CDR3 DNA reads TGTGCCAGCAGCGCGGGACTAGCGGGAGTGCTTGAGCAGTTCTTC.

The chain is built from TRBV28 and TRBJ2-3; tentative D call: TRBD2 (5 bases). CDR3 size: 15 residues. V was clipped by 5 bases and J by 3 bases, with 15 bases between them. From germline, CDR1 is MDHEN and CDR2 SYDVKM. The CDR3: CASSPFSEITDTQYF. The DNA for the CDR3 is TGTGCCAGCAGTCCATTTAGCGAAATTACAGATACGCAGTATTTT.

The chain joins TRBV4-2 to TRBJ2-7; TRBD2 matches at 9 bases. Germline-derived CDR1 and CDR2 are LGHNA and YNFKEQ. This CDR3 is 15 amino acids long. After removal of 4 bases from V and 4 bases from J, the junction contained 8 bases not matched to a gene. The CDR3: CASSPSQREEYEQYF. CDR3 DNA sequence: TGTGCCAGCAGCCCCTCCCAGCGGGAGGAATACGAGCAGTACTTC.

This clone is a singleton in its sample. The CDR3 nucleotides are TGTGCCAGCAGGGAGAGGGACTACTCCTACGAGCAGTACTTC. It translates to CASRERDYSYEQYF. The J gene is TRBJ2-7, the V gene TRBV28; TRBD2 matches 7 bases. The CDR3 is 14 residues long. V was clipped by 6 bases and J by 0 bases; unmatched bases: 5. Germline values: CDR1 MDHEN, CDR2 SYDVKM.

The rearrangement uses TRBV27 and TRBJ2-1; perhaps TRBD2 as D (5 bases). The V and J ends lost 3 bases and 7 bases respectively, with 13 bases between them. The CDR3 loop spans 14 amino acids. CDR1 MNHEY and CDR2 SMNVEV come from the germline V gene (reference sequence). CDR3 region: CASSLTTEGNEQFF. DNA for the CDR3: TGTGCCAGCAGTTTGACCACTGAGGGTAATGAGCAGTTCTTC.

The chain is built from TRBV18 and TRBJ2-3, with D tentatively TRBD2 (5 bases). The ends were cut back, 2 bases at V and 5 bases at J, with 8 bases in the middle. CDR1 and CDR2 (germline): KGHSH, LQKENI. CDR3 size: 13 residues. In DNA, the CDR3 is TGTGCCAGCTCACCAGGGGAGAGAGATACGCAGTATTTT. Encoded protein: CASSPGERDTQYF.